A single sample gave rise to the 15 T cell receptor beta chains below, sequenced in a study of T cells expressing NK-cell markers. TCRdb processed the 5' RACE reads again and assigns one entry to each CDR3 protein, with no DNA. Its table lists about 440,000 distinct CDR3 sequences. The sequencing input was blood T cells: a sorted CD56 or NKG2C T cell subset, CD4+ or CD8+ T cells, or bulk PBMC T cells (not recorded which). These receptors were collected from a woman between 18 and 70 years old in good health.

The gene calls are TRBV28 and TRBJ1-1; the TRBD1 assignment by TCRdb is unverifiable without DNA. This CDR3 is 16 amino acids long. The V gene's germline CDR1 is MDHEN and CDR2 SYDVKM. This CDR3 is CASSDVLSRVGTEAFF.

The chain is built from TRBV24-1 and TRBJ1-1; TCRdb calls TRBD1, which cannot be checked without DNA. CDR1 is KGHDR and CDR2 is SFDVKD in the germline V gene. The CDR3 covers 13 residues. This CDR3 reads CATKETAPTEAFF.

The chain employs TRBV7-9 and TRBJ2-7; TCRdb selects TRBD1, and the lack of DNA leaves this call unchecked. This CDR3 is 14 amino acids long. The germline V gene encodes CDR1 SEHNR and CDR2 FQNEAQ (reference sequence). CDR3 loop: CASSPTGLADEQYF.

CDR3 residues: CASSIPGQGADYGYTF. V usage is TRBV28 and J usage is TRBJ1-2; the TRBD1 assignment by TCRdb is unverifiable without DNA. Germline lookup yields CDR1 MDHEN and CDR2 SYDVKM. The CDR3 length is 16 residues.

The V call is TRBV4-3, the J call TRBJ2-1; TCRdb picks TRBD1, but there is no DNA to check that call. CDR3 length equals 14 residues. Per germline, CDR1 LGHNA and CDR2 YSLEER. CDR3 loop: CASSRWTALGEQFF.

The chain is built from TRBV24-1 and TRBJ2-1; TCRdb names TRBD2, which stays unverified in the absence of DNA. Germline values: CDR1 KGHDR, CDR2 SFDVKD. The CDR3 runs to 14 residues. The CDR3 sequence is CATSLAGGVGEQFF.

V is TRBV20-1 and J is TRBJ2-1; TCRdb's assignment of TRBD2 cannot be checked, as there is no DNA. CDR1 and CDR2 (germline): DFQATT, SNEGSKA (reference sequence). The CDR3 consists of 14 residues. The CDR3 loop is CSARDLPASTIQFF.

The V call is TRBV10-3, the J call TRBJ2-5; TCRdb designates TRBD1, a call that cannot be tested without DNA. Germline CDR1 and CDR2: ENHRY and SYGVKD. The CDR3 spans 13 residues. This CDR3 is CAIRGTGEETQYF.

The CDR3: CSATGQVQETQYF. The chain employs TRBV29-1 and TRBJ2-5; as DNA is missing, the TRBD1 call by TCRdb cannot be tested. Germline V gene data show CDR1 as SQVTM and CDR2 as ANQGSEA. The CDR3 contains 13 residues.

The J gene is TRBJ2-3, the V gene TRBV20-1. CDR3 length: 12 residues. Looked up from germline, CDR1 is DFQATT and CDR2 is SNEGSKA (reference sequence). CDR3 region: CSASTKTDTQYF.

The V gene is TRBV4-1, the J gene TRBJ2-5; TCRdb picks TRBD1, but there is no DNA to check that call. The CDR3 has 15 amino acids. CDR1 is MGHRA and CDR2 is YSYEKL in the germline V gene. The CDR3 here is CASSHTRTGEETQYF.

The rearrangement links TRBV7-3 to TRBJ1-6. The CDR3 has 15 residues. Germline loops: CDR1 SGHTA, CDR2 FQGTGA. CDR3 region: CASSLGSDDRSPLHF.

V gene TRBV5-6 combines with J gene TRBJ2-4; TCRdb's D call of TRBD1 is untestable without DNA. The CDR3 is 17 residues long. Germline loops: CDR1 SGHDT, CDR2 YYEEEE. The CDR3 spells CASSLGAGRVAKNIQYF.

The chain joins TRBV20-1 to TRBJ2-3; TCRdb lists TRBD1, though no DNA is available to test this call. Looked up from germline, CDR1 is DFQATT and CDR2 is SNEGSKA (reference sequence). The CDR3 length is 12 residues. The CDR3 loop reads CSAVGRGDTQYF.

This rearrangement joins TRBV18 to TRBJ2-3; TCRdb's assignment of TRBD2 cannot be checked, as there is no DNA. The CDR3 spans 17 residues. The germline V gene has CDR1 KGHSH and CDR2 LQKENI. The CDR3 region is CASSPPGTSGAYDTQYF.